This entry features one TCR beta chain sequence. These data originate in a study of blood T cell repertoires in COVID-19. Measured with immunoSEQ multiplex PCR; TCRdb has only the in-frame clones, and not every one. Of roughly 230,000 clones listed, about nine tenths were seen once; the top ten hold around 0.83%. V lost 4 bases, J lost 7 bases, and 8 bases stayed unmatched. The CDR3 runs 14 residues. Looked up from germline, CDR1 is SQVTM and CDR2 is ANQGSEA. J is TRBJ1-1 and V is TRBV29-1; TRBD1 matches at 11 bases. Sequenced: peripheral blood. The TCR comes from a man younger than 45 with COVID-19, enrolled during active disease. CDR3 residues: CSVVAGTGGFEAFF. Here the CDR3 DNA reads TGCAGCGTTGTAGCCGGGACAGGGGGTTTTGAAGCTTTCTTT.